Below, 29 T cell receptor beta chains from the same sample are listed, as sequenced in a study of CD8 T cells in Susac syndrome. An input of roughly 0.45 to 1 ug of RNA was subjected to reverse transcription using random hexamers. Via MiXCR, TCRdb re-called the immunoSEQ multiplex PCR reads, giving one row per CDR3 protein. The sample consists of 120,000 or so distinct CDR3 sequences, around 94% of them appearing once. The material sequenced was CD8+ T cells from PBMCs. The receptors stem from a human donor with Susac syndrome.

CDR3 sequence: CAWNRESEQFF. CDR3 coding DNA: TGTGCCTGGAATAGAGAAAGTGAGCAGTTCTTC. The chain joins TRBV30 to TRBJ2-1; no clear D gene. In germline, CDR1 is GTSNPN, CDR2 SVGIG (reference sequence). The CDR3 contains 11 residues. V gave up 4 bases and J gave up 9 bases, with 10 bases separating them. The full variable domain, with the rest looked up from reference TRBV30 and TRBJ2-1, is SQTIHQWPATLVQPVGSPLSLECTVEGTSNPNLYWYRQAAGRGLQLLFYSVGIGQISSEVPQNLSASRPQDRQFILSSKKLLLSDSGFYLCAWNRESEQFFGPGTRLTVL.

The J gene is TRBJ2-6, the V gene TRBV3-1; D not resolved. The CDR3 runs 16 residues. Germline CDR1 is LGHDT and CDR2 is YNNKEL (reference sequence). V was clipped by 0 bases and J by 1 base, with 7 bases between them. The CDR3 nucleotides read TGTGCCAGCAGCCAAGATTGGGTTTCTGGGGCCAACGTCCTGACTTTC. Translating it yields CASSQDWVSGANVLTF.

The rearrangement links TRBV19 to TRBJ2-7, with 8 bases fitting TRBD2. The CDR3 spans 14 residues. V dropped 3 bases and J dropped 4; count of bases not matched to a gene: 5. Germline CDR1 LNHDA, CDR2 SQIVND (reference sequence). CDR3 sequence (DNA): TGTGCCAGTAGTATGACGGGGGGGCTGTACGAGCAGTACTTC. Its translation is CASSMTGGLYEQYF.

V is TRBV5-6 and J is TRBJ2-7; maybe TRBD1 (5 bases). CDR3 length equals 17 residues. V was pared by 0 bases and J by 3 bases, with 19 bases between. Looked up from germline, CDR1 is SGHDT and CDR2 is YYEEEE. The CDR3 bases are TGTGCCAGCAGCTTGGGGCTCGGACAAAGAACGATCTACGAGCAGTACTTC. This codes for CASSLGLGQRTIYEQYF.

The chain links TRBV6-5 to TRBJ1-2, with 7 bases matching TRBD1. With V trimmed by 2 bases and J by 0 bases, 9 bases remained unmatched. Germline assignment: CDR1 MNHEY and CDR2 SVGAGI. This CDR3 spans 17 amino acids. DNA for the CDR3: TGTGCCAGCAGTTACGTCGTGGGGGACAGTCCTAACTATGGCTACACCTTC. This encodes CASSYVVGDSPNYGYTF.

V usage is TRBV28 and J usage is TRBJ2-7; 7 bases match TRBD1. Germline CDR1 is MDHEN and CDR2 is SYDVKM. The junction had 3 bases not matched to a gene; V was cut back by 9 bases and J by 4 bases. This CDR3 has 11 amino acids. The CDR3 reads CASGQEYEQYF. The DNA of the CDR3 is TGTGCCAGTGGACAGGAGTACGAGCAGTACTTC.

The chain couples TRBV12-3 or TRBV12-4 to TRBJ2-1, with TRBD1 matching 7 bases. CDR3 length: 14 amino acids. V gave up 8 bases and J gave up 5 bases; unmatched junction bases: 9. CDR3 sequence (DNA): TGTGCCAGCGCAGCCGGGACAGCTGACAATGAGCAGTTCTTC. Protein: CASAAGTADNEQFF.

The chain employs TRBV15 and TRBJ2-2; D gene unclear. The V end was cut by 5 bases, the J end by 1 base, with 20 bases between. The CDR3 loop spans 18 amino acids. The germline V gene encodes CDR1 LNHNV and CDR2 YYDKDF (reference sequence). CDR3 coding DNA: TGTGCCACCAGCCCTCCCTCTCCGGGCGGAGTGAACACCGGGGAGCTGTTTTTT. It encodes CATSPPSPGGVNTGELFF.

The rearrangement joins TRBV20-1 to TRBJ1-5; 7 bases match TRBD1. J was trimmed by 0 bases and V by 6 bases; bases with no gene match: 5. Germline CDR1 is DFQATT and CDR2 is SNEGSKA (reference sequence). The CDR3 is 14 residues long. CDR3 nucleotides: TGCAGTGCCATGACAGGGTATAGCAATCAGCCCCAGCATTTT. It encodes CSAMTGYSNQPQHF.

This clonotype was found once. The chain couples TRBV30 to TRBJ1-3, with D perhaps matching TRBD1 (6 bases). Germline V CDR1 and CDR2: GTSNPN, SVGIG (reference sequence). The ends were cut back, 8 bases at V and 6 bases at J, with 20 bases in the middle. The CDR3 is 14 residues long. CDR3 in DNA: TGTGCCCAGACAGATTCGGGGGCCCCAAACACCATATATTTT. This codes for CAQTDSGAPNTIYF.

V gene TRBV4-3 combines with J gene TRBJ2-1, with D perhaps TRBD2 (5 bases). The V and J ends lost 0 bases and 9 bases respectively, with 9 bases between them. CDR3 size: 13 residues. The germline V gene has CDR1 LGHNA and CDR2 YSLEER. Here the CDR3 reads CASSQDRESEQFF. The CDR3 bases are TGCGCCAGCAGCCAAGATAGGGAGAGTGAGCAGTTCTTC.

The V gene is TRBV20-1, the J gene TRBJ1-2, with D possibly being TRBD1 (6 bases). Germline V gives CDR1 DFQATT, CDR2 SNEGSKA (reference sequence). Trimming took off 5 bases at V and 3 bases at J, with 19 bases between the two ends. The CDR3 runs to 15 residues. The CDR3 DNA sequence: TGCAGTGCTGGATCATTAAACAGGGTTGACTATGGCTACACCTTC. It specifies CSAGSLNRVDYGYTF.

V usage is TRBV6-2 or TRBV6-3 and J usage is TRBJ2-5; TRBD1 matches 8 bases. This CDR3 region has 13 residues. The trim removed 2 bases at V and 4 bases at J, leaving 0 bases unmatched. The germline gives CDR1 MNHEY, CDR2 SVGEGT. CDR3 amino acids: CASSYGQGETQYF. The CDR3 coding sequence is TGTGCCAGCAGTTACGGACAGGGAGAGACCCAGTACTTC.

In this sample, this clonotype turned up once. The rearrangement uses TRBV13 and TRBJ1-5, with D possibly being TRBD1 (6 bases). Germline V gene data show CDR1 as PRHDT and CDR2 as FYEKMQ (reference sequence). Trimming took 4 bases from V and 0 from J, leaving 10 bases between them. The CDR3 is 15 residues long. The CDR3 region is CASSSRGDSNQPQHF. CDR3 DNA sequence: TGTGCCAGCAGCTCGAGGGGGGATAGCAATCAGCCCCAGCATTTT. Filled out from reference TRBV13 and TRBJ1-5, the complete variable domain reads AAGVIQSPRHLIKEKRETATLKCYPIPRHDTVYWYQQGPGQDPQFLISFYEKMQSDKGSIPDRFSAQQFSDYHSELNMSSLELGDSALYFCASSSRGDSNQPQHFGDGTRLSIL.

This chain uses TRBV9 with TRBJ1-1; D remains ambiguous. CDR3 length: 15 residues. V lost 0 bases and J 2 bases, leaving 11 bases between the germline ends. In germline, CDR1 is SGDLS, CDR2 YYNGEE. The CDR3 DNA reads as TGTGCCAGCAGCGTAGGAGAAGGCGGAAACACTGAAGCTTTCTTT. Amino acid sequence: CASSVGEGGNTEAFF.

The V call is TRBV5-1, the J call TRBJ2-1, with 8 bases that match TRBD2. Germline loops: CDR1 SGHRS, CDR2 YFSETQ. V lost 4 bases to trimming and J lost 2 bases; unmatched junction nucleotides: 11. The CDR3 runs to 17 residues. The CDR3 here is CASSSPRAGGPYNEQFF. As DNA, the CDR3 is TGCGCCAGCAGCAGCCCCCGGGCGGGGGGTCCCTACAATGAGCAGTTCTTC.

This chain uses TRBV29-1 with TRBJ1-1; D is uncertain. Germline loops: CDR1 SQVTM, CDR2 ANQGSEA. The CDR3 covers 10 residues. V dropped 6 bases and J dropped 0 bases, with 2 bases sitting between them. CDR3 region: CSVLNTEAFF. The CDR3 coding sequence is TGCAGCGTATTGAACACTGAAGCTTTCTTT. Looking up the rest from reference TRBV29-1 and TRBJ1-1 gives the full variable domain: SAVISQKPSRDICQRGTSLTIQCQVDSQVTMMFWYRQQPGQSLTLIATANQGSEATYESGFVIDKFPISRPNLTFSTLTVSNMSPEDSSIYLCSVLNTEAFFGQGTRLTVV.

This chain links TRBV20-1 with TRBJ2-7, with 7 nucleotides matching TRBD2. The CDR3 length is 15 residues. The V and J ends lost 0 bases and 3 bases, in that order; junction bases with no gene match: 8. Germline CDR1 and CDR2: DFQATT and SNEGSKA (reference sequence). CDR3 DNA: TGCAGTGCTAGAGATCGGGGGGTCGTAATCTACGAGCAGTACTTC. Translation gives CSARDRGVVIYEQYF.

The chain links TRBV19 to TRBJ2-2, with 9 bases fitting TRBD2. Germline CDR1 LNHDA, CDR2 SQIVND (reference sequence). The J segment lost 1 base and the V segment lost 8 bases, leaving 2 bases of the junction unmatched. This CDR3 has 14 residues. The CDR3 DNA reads TGTGCCAGTCAAGCGGGGGGGAACACCGGGGAGCTGTTTTTT. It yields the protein CASQAGGNTGELFF.

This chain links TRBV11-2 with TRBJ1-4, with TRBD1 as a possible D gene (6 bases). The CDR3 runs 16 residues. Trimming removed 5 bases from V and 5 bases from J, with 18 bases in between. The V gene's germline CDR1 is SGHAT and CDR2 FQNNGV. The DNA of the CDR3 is TGTGCCAGCAGCCGGTGGACAGAAACCTTGAATGAAAAACTGTTTTTT. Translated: CASSRWTETLNEKLFF.

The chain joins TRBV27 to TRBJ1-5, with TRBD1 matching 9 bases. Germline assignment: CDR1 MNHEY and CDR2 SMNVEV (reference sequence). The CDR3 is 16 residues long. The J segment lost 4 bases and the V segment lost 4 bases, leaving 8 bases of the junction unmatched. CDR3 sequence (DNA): TGTGCCAGCAGTTCCTCCGGGACAGGGACAAATCAGCCCCAGCATTTT. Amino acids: CASSSSGTGTNQPQHF.

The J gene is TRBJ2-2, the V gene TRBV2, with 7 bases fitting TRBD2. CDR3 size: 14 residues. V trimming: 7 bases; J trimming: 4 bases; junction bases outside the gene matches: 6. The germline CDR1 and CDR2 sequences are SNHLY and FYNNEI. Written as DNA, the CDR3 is TGTGCCAGCAACGAGGGGAGGGTCACCGGGGAGCTGTTTTTT. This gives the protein CASNEGRVTGELFF.

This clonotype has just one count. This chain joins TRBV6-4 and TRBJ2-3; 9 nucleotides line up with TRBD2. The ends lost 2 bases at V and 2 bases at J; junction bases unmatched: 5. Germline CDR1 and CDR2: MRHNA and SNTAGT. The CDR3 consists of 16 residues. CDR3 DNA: TGTGCCAGCAGTGACAAGGCGGGAGGGTCCACAGATACGCAGTATTTT. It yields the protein CASSDKAGGSTDTQYF.

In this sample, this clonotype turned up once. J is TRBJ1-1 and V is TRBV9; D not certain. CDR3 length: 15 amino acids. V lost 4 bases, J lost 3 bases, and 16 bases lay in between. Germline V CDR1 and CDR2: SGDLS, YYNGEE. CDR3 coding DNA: TGTGCCAGCAGCCCCCCCTTTACAGTTGACACTGAAGCTTTCTTT. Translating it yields CASSPPFTVDTEAFF.

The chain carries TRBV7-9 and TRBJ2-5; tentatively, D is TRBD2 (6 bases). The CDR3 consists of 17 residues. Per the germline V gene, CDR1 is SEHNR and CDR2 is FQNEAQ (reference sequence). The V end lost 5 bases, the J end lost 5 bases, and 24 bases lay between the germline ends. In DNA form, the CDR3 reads TGTGCCAGCAGCGCGCCGAGGCGGGGCACCTCAACGGAGACCCAGTACTTC. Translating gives CASSAPRRGTSTETQYF.

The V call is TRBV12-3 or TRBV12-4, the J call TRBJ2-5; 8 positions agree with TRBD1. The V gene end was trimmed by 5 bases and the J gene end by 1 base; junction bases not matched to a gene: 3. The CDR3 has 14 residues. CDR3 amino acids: CASSTGGRQETQYF. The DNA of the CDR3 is TGTGCCAGCAGTACAGGGGGACGCCAAGAGACCCAGTACTTC.

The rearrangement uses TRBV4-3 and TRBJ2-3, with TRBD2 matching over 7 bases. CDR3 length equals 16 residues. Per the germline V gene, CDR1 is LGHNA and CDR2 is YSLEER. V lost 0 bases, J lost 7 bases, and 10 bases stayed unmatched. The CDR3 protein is CASSQDLADPGYTQYF. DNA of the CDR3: TGCGCCAGCAGCCAAGATCTAGCGGACCCAGGATATACGCAGTATTTT.

The CDR3 sequence is CAWSDTPASGEAFF. CDR3 nucleotide sequence: TGTGCCTGGAGTGATACTCCGGCCTCGGGGGAAGCTTTCTTT. The V and J genes are TRBV30 and TRBJ1-1, with no clear D. The CDR3 is 14 amino acids. CDR1 and CDR2 (germline): GTSNPN, SVGIG (reference sequence). The V gene lost 1 base and the J gene lost 8 bases, with 17 bases spanning the gap.

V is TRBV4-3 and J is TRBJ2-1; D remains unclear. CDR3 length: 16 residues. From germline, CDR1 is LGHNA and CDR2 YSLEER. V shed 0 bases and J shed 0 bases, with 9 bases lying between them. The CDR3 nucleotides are TGCGCCAGCAGCCAAGATTTCGGAGCCTCCTACAATGAGCAGTTCTTC. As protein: CASSQDFGASYNEQFF.